This is a list of T cell receptor beta chains from one sample in a study of blood T cells in healthy people across ages. TCRdb recomputed calls from the 5' RACE reads with MiXCR, one row per CDR3 protein. The sample consists of 1.2 million to 1.5 million distinct CDR3 sequences, around 59% of them appearing once. The sequenced sample was blood. These receptors came from a man between 18 and 29 years old in good health. Each CDR3 is given with its conserved first and last residue. Each record gives: V gene, clone size, CDR3 length, J gene, D gene, CDR3 DNA, CDR3 protein. A D gene is named only where the DNA matches it firmly. Expanded clones are given a class, and other clones once, few, many or no size at all.

v_gene: TRBV7-2
abundance: -
len: 15
j_gene: TRBJ2-1
d_gene: -
CDR3nt: TGTGCCAGCAGCACACGACTGGGCTCCTACAATGAGCAGTTCTTC
CDR3aa: CASSTRLGSYNEQFF

v_gene: TRBV10-3
abundance: -
len: 13
j_gene: TRBJ2-1
d_gene: -
CDR3nt: TGTGCCATCAGTGAGTATGGGGTCAATGAGCAGTTCTTC
CDR3aa: CAISEYGVNEQFF

v_gene: TRBV19
abundance: -
len: 12
j_gene: TRBJ2-1
d_gene: -
CDR3nt: TGTGCCAGTACATCGGCGGGGAATGAGCAGTTCTTC
CDR3aa: CASTSAGNEQFF

v_gene: TRBV7-2
abundance: few
len: 16
j_gene: TRBJ2-7
d_gene: -
CDR3nt: TGTGCCAGCAGCTTAGGGGAAGGGGAACCTTCCTACGAGCAGTACTTC
CDR3aa: CASSLGEGEPSYEQYF

v_gene: TRBV4-2
abundance: -
len: 15
j_gene: TRBJ1-2
d_gene: -
CDR3nt: TGTGCCAGCAGCCTCCCGGATGGCCGGCGCTATGGCTACACCTTC
CDR3aa: CASSLPDGRRYGYTF

v_gene: TRBV10-2
abundance: -
len: 18
j_gene: TRBJ2-7
d_gene: TRBD2
CDR3nt: TGCGCCTGCGGATGGGGACTAGCGGCTAAGAGCTCCTACAATGAGCAGTACTTC
CDR3aa: CACGWGLAAKSSYNEQYF

v_gene: TRBV6-6
abundance: few
len: 14
j_gene: TRBJ2-1
d_gene: TRBD2
CDR3nt: TGTGCCAGCTCCCGACTAGCGGAGTACAATGAGCAGTTCTTC
CDR3aa: CASSRLAEYNEQFF

v_gene: TRBV4-1
abundance: -
len: 17
j_gene: TRBJ1-6
d_gene: TRBD1
CDR3nt: TGCGCCAGCAGCCATCCCCGAGCCGGGACAGACAATTCACCCCTCCACTTT
CDR3aa: CASSHPRAGTDNSPLHF

v_gene: TRBV12-5
abundance: -
len: 15
j_gene: TRBJ2-7
d_gene: -
CDR3nt: TGTGCTAGTGGTTTGGTTGTCCGGCTAAACAATGAGCAGTACTTC
CDR3aa: CASGLVVRLNNEQYF

v_gene: TRBV27
abundance: -
len: 14
j_gene: TRBJ2-7
d_gene: -
CDR3nt: TGTGCCAGCAGTTTATCGGGACACGGCTACGAGCAGTACTTC
CDR3aa: CASSLSGHGYEQYF

v_gene: TRBV4-2
abundance: once
len: 18
j_gene: TRBJ2-3
d_gene: TRBD1
CDR3nt: TGTGCCAGCAGCCAAGCACTTATAGACAGGGTAGGAACAGATACGCAGTATTTT
CDR3aa: CASSQALIDRVGTDTQYF

v_gene: TRBV27
abundance: -
len: 17
j_gene: TRBJ1-6
d_gene: TRBD1
CDR3nt: TGTGCCAGCAGTTTTCTCTCCGGGACAGGGGTCCAATCACCCCTCCACTTT
CDR3aa: CASSFLSGTGVQSPLHF

v_gene: TRBV5-5
abundance: few
len: 14
j_gene: TRBJ2-1
d_gene: -
CDR3nt: TGTGCCAGCAGCTTGATCGGCTCCTACAATGAGCAGTTCTTC
CDR3aa: CASSLIGSYNEQFF

v_gene: TRBV4-1
abundance: -
len: 15
j_gene: TRBJ2-3
d_gene: -
CDR3nt: TGCGCCAGCAGCCAAGCCAGCGGGCACCTAGATACGCAGTATTTT
CDR3aa: CASSQASGHLDTQYF

v_gene: TRBV12-3/TRBV12-4
abundance: -
len: 15
j_gene: TRBJ1-2
d_gene: TRBD1
CDR3nt: TGTGCCAGCAGTTCAGGCCTCGGGACAGACTATGGCTACACCTTC
CDR3aa: CASSSGLGTDYGYTF

v_gene: TRBV7-9
abundance: -
len: 15
j_gene: TRBJ2-5
d_gene: -
CDR3nt: TGTGCCAGCAGCCTACGAGGACATAACCAAGAGACCCAGTACTTC
CDR3aa: CASSLRGHNQETQYF

v_gene: TRBV4-1
abundance: -
len: 13
j_gene: TRBJ1-1
d_gene: -
CDR3nt: TGTGCCAGCAGCCAAGAGCGGGGAACTGAAGCTTTCTTT
CDR3aa: CASSQERGTEAFF

v_gene: TRBV4-1
abundance: many
len: 15
j_gene: TRBJ2-3
d_gene: TRBD1
CDR3nt: TGCGCCAGCAGCCCCGGGACAGGGGGCACAGATACGCAGTATTTT
CDR3aa: CASSPGTGGTDTQYF

v_gene: TRBV5-1
abundance: -
len: 13
j_gene: TRBJ1-4
d_gene: -
CDR3nt: TGCGCCAGCAGCTTGGGCCCCCCGAGGGAACTGTTTTTT
CDR3aa: CASSLGPPRELFF

v_gene: TRBV20-1
abundance: few
len: 14
j_gene: TRBJ1-2
d_gene: -
CDR3nt: TGCAGTGCTCGCCGACAAGGCCAAGACTATGGCTACACCTTC
CDR3aa: CSARRQGQDYGYTF

v_gene: TRBV12-3/TRBV12-4
abundance: few
len: 11
j_gene: TRBJ1-1
d_gene: -
CDR3nt: TGTGCCAGCACCCTGGGAGGGGAAGCTTTCTTT
CDR3aa: CASTLGGEAFF

v_gene: TRBV6-6
abundance: few
len: 14
j_gene: TRBJ1-5
d_gene: -
CDR3nt: TGTGCCAGCAGTTCCTCAGATAGCAATCAGCCCCAGCATTTT
CDR3aa: CASSSSDSNQPQHF

v_gene: TRBV27
abundance: once
len: 15
j_gene: TRBJ2-3
d_gene: -
CDR3nt: TGTGCCAGCAGTTCCCCACTCAATAGCACAGATACGCAGTATTTT
CDR3aa: CASSSPLNSTDTQYF

v_gene: TRBV6-5
abundance: -
len: 12
j_gene: TRBJ2-4
d_gene: TRBD2
CDR3nt: TGTGCCAGCTCCCGGGAGGGCCTATCTCAGTACTTC
CDR3aa: CASSREGLSQYF

v_gene: TRBV7-2
abundance: few
len: 16
j_gene: TRBJ2-7
d_gene: TRBD2
CDR3nt: TGTGCCAGCAGCTTAGGTGGTAGCGGGAGGTCTGACGAGCAGTACTTC
CDR3aa: CASSLGGSGRSDEQYF

v_gene: TRBV5-4
abundance: -
len: 14
j_gene: TRBJ1-2
d_gene: -
CDR3nt: TGTGCCAGCAGCATGAGGGGGAAGCCCTATGGCTACACCTTC
CDR3aa: CASSMRGKPYGYTF

v_gene: TRBV20-1
abundance: -
len: 14
j_gene: TRBJ2-7
d_gene: -
CDR3nt: TGCAGTGCGGAAGGGGGGCTAGCGATCTACGAGCAGTACTTC
CDR3aa: CSAEGGLAIYEQYF

v_gene: TRBV6-5
abundance: -
len: 14
j_gene: TRBJ1-2
d_gene: TRBD1
CDR3nt: TGTGCCAGCCGCCGGGACAGGGGCATCTATGGCTACACCTTC
CDR3aa: CASRRDRGIYGYTF

v_gene: TRBV12-3/TRBV12-4
abundance: few
len: 15
j_gene: TRBJ2-1
d_gene: -
CDR3nt: TGTGCCAGCAGTTCTAAAGGGGACCAGTATATAAAGCAGTTCTTC
CDR3aa: CASSSKGDQYIKQFF

v_gene: TRBV7-9
abundance: -
len: 13
j_gene: TRBJ2-5
d_gene: -
CDR3nt: TGTGCCAGCGCTGGGACAACCCAAGAGACCCAGTACTTC
CDR3aa: CASAGTTQETQYF

v_gene: TRBV30
abundance: -
len: 14
j_gene: TRBJ1-3
d_gene: -
CDR3nt: TGTGCCTGGAGTATGGGCTACGACGGAAACACCATATATTTT
CDR3aa: CAWSMGYDGNTIYF

v_gene: TRBV28
abundance: few
len: 14
j_gene: TRBJ2-7
d_gene: -
CDR3nt: TGTGCCAGCACCCCGACGGGGCCTAGTTACGAGCAGTACTTC
CDR3aa: CASTPTGPSYEQYF

v_gene: TRBV20-1
abundance: -
len: 16
j_gene: TRBJ2-7
d_gene: TRBD1
CDR3nt: TGCAGTGCTAGAGAGACCAGGGGGCTGAGATACAATGAGCAGTACTTC
CDR3aa: CSARETRGLRYNEQYF

v_gene: TRBV9
abundance: -
len: 17
j_gene: TRBJ2-7
d_gene: TRBD1
CDR3nt: TGTGCCAGCAGCGTTGGGGGACAGCGAGTTACCGACTACGAGCAGTACTTC
CDR3aa: CASSVGGQRVTDYEQYF

v_gene: TRBV6-5
abundance: -
len: 15
j_gene: TRBJ2-4
d_gene: -
CDR3nt: TGTGCCAGCAGTGGAGGGCCGTGGGGCAAAAACATTCAGTACTTC
CDR3aa: CASSGGPWGKNIQYF

v_gene: TRBV5-1
abundance: once
len: 14
j_gene: TRBJ2-7
d_gene: TRBD1
CDR3nt: TGCGCCAGCAGCATAGAACGGGACAGCCACGAGCAGTACTTC
CDR3aa: CASSIERDSHEQYF

v_gene: TRBV4-1
abundance: -
len: 13
j_gene: TRBJ1-1
d_gene: -
CDR3nt: TGCGCCAGCAGCCAACTAGTCAACACTGAAGCTTTCTTT
CDR3aa: CASSQLVNTEAFF

v_gene: TRBV6-5
abundance: -
len: 16
j_gene: TRBJ2-7
d_gene: -
CDR3nt: TGTGCCAGCAGTTACCTGACTAGAGGGCCTTTCCGCGAGCAGTACTTC
CDR3aa: CASSYLTRGPFREQYF

v_gene: TRBV7-9
abundance: -
len: 17
j_gene: TRBJ2-1
d_gene: -
CDR3nt: TGTGCCAGCAGCTTAGGTCGACGGACAAGGACCTACAATGAGCAGTTCTTC
CDR3aa: CASSLGRRTRTYNEQFF

v_gene: TRBV6-2/TRBV6-3
abundance: -
len: 16
j_gene: TRBJ2-3
d_gene: -
CDR3nt: TGTGCCAGCAGTTACTCGAGAGGGGATGGCACAGATACGCAGTATTTT
CDR3aa: CASSYSRGDGTDTQYF

v_gene: TRBV12-3/TRBV12-4
abundance: -
len: 15
j_gene: TRBJ2-3
d_gene: -
CDR3nt: TGTGCCAGCATCCCGGGACTCCGTTCCACAGATACGCAGTATTTT
CDR3aa: CASIPGLRSTDTQYF

v_gene: TRBV6-6
abundance: -
len: 13
j_gene: TRBJ1-5
d_gene: -
CDR3nt: TGTGCCAGCAGTTACGAGGGTGTTCAGCCCCAGCATTTT
CDR3aa: CASSYEGVQPQHF

v_gene: TRBV6-2/TRBV6-3
abundance: -
len: 17
j_gene: TRBJ1-1
d_gene: -
CDR3nt: TGTGCCAGCAGTTCCATCGACAGGCCACCTAGGAACACTGAAGCTTTCTTT
CDR3aa: CASSSIDRPPRNTEAFF

v_gene: TRBV12-3/TRBV12-4
abundance: -
len: 15
j_gene: TRBJ1-1
d_gene: TRBD1
CDR3nt: TGTGCCAGCAGTGACACAGGGGGCGCGAAGACTGAAGCTTTCTTT
CDR3aa: CASSDTGGAKTEAFF

v_gene: TRBV6-5
abundance: few
len: 15
j_gene: TRBJ2-3
d_gene: -
CDR3nt: TGTGCCAGCAGTGCGGACGGCGAAAGCACAGATACGCAGTATTTT
CDR3aa: CASSADGESTDTQYF

v_gene: TRBV5-4
abundance: -
len: 18
j_gene: TRBJ1-6
d_gene: -
CDR3nt: TGTGCCAGCAGCTTGAGTTACGGCTTGGGTGGGTATAATTCACCCCTCCACTTT
CDR3aa: CASSLSYGLGGYNSPLHF

v_gene: TRBV20-1
abundance: -
len: 16
j_gene: TRBJ2-1
d_gene: -
CDR3nt: TGCAGTGCTAGAGAAGCAGGGGGGGGATCCTACAATGAGCAGTTCTTC
CDR3aa: CSAREAGGGSYNEQFF

v_gene: TRBV10-3
abundance: -
len: 13
j_gene: TRBJ2-7
d_gene: TRBD1
CDR3nt: TGTGCCACCTCAGGGGACAGCTCCTACGAGCAGTACTTC
CDR3aa: CATSGDSSYEQYF

v_gene: TRBV5-6
abundance: -
len: 16
j_gene: TRBJ2-5
d_gene: -
CDR3nt: TGTGCCAGCAACACCCGGGGGCGGGGGACCCAAGAGACCCAGTACTTC
CDR3aa: CASNTRGRGTQETQYF